This T cell receptor beta chain was obtained from a study of neoadjuvant anti-PD-1 for oral cavity cancer. V lost 4 bases and J 0 bases, leaving 7 bases between the germline ends. The germline gives CDR1 WSHSY, CDR2 SAAADI. The CDR3 covers 14 residues. Assay used: immunoSEQ multiplex PCR; TCRdb lists only in-frame clones, some missing. This table holds about 9,600 clones, about three fifths found once. Described time point: after neoadjuvant nivolumab, at surgical resection. The chain joins TRBV10-2 to TRBJ2-1; D remains unclear. The sample was PBMCs, taken after nivolumab (anti-PD-1) treatment. This TCR was recovered from a person aged 40 to 85 with oral cavity squamous cell carcinoma. CDR3 nucleotide sequence: TGCGCCAGCAGTGTACAAAGCTCCTACAATGAGCAGTTCTTC. Translation: CASSVQSSYNEQFF.